These T cell receptor beta chains were read from a single sample in a study of blood T cell repertoires in COVID-19. Method: immunoSEQ multiplex PCR; TCRdb's copy keeps in-frame clones and lacks some. In the table there are about 89,000 clones, approximately 90% of which are singletons. The material sequenced was peripheral blood. The receptors were gathered from a man between 60 and 75 years old with acute or convalescent COVID-19. CDR3s include the opening cysteine and the closing phenylalanine or tryptophan. Fields, in order: J gene, V gene, D gene, CDR3 DNA, CDR3 protein. The D gene is left open where the match is weak.

j_call: TRBJ2-2; v_call: TRBV28; d_call: TRBD2; cdr3_nt: TGTGCCAGCAGTCTCTTAGGGACTAGCGGGAGGGGAACGGCCGGGGAGCTGTTTTTT; cdr3_aa: CASSLLGTSGRGTAGELFF
j_call: TRBJ2-7; v_call: TRBV6-5; d_call: TRBD1; cdr3_nt: TGTGCCAGCAGTTACAGTACGGGGACAGCCTCCTACGAGCAGTACTTC; cdr3_aa: CASSYSTGTASYEQYF
j_call: TRBJ1-6; v_call: TRBV4-1; d_call: TRBD1; cdr3_nt: TGCGCCAGCAGCCAAGCGCAAGACAGGGCGGATAATTCACCCCTCCACTTT; cdr3_aa: CASSQAQDRADNSPLHF
j_call: TRBJ2-7; v_call: TRBV27; d_call: NA; cdr3_nt: TGTGCCAGCAGTTCCCCAGGGGAAGTCCACGAGCAGTACTTC; cdr3_aa: CASSSPGEVHEQYF
j_call: TRBJ2-7; v_call: TRBV9; d_call: NA; cdr3_nt: TGTGCCAGCAGCGCCGACGGGAGCTCCTACGAGCAGTACTTC; cdr3_aa: CASSADGSSYEQYF
j_call: TRBJ2-3; v_call: TRBV12-5; d_call: NA; cdr3_nt: TGTGCTAGTGGTTTGGTAATATCTAGGACTTTCACAGATACGCAGTATTTT; cdr3_aa: CASGLVISRTFTDTQYF
j_call: TRBJ2-1; v_call: TRBV7-9; d_call: NA; cdr3_nt: TGTGCCAGCGGCGAGGATGAGCAGTTCTTC; cdr3_aa: CASGEDEQFF
j_call: TRBJ2-7; v_call: TRBV5-1; d_call: NA; cdr3_nt: TGCGCCAGCAGCTACGGTTACGAGCAGTACTTC; cdr3_aa: CASSYGYEQYF
j_call: TRBJ1-2; v_call: TRBV20-1; d_call: NA; cdr3_nt: TGCAGTGCTAGAGACAGGCCTTTC; cdr3_aa: CSARDRPF
j_call: TRBJ1-1; v_call: TRBV7-8; d_call: NA; cdr3_nt: TGTGCCAGCAGCCAAACGGGGGGTCTGAACACTGAAGCTTTCTTT; cdr3_aa: CASSQTGGLNTEAFF
j_call: TRBJ2-3; v_call: TRBV10-2; d_call: NA; cdr3_nt: TGCGCCAGCAGGGTTGTACTGACGAGGATAGATACGCAGTATTTT; cdr3_aa: CASRVVLTRIDTQYF
j_call: TRBJ1-2; v_call: TRBV27; d_call: NA; cdr3_nt: TGTGCCAGCAGCCTCGACGGACTCTATGGCTACACCTTC; cdr3_aa: CASSLDGLYGYTF
j_call: TRBJ2-1; v_call: TRBV11-2; d_call: NA; cdr3_nt: TGTGCCAGCAGCTTATCGGGAGTTAGCGCCTACAATGAGCAGTTCTTC; cdr3_aa: CASSLSGVSAYNEQFF
j_call: TRBJ2-5; v_call: TRBV29-1; d_call: TRBD1; cdr3_nt: TGCAGCGTTGAAGAAGGACAAGACAGGGGGCTCTGGGAGACCCAGTACTTC; cdr3_aa: CSVEEGQDRGLWETQYF
j_call: TRBJ1-3; v_call: TRBV6-5; d_call: NA; cdr3_nt: TGTGCCAGCACGAGCTCTGGAAACACCATATATTTT; cdr3_aa: CASTSSGNTIYF
j_call: TRBJ2-7; v_call: TRBV6-5; d_call: NA; cdr3_nt: TGTGCCAGCAGTCAGGCTGACAGCCTCTACGAGCAGTACTTC; cdr3_aa: CASSQADSLYEQYF
j_call: TRBJ2-5; v_call: TRBV6-5; d_call: NA; cdr3_nt: TGTGCCGCAACGGCGGGGTTCCAAGAGACCCAGTACTTC; cdr3_aa: CAATAGFQETQYF
j_call: TRBJ1-2; v_call: TRBV5-8; d_call: NA; cdr3_nt: TGTGCCAGCAGCTTTCCAGGCTATGGCTACACCTTC; cdr3_aa: CASSFPGYGYTF
j_call: TRBJ2-3; v_call: TRBV11-2; d_call: TRBD2; cdr3_nt: TGTGCCAGCAGCTTACGGGGGGGCGGCCCAGATACGCAGTATTTT; cdr3_aa: CASSLRGGGPDTQYF
j_call: TRBJ2-1; v_call: TRBV29-1; d_call: TRBD2; cdr3_nt: TGCAGCGTTGAAGGCGGCCTAGCGGGGTTGATCAATGAGCAGTTCTTC; cdr3_aa: CSVEGGLAGLINEQFF